The subject of this entry is one T cell receptor beta chain. The clone's antigen remains unknown. Qualities for individual bases were not recorded, and no much larger clone is one base off. This sample is drawn from a study of glioma-infiltrating T cells (dated by TCRdb to 2016 to 2017). In the study overall: Glioma tissue, non-neoplastic brain tissue and matched peripheral blood mononuclear cells were used as sources from which TCR alpha- and beta-chain repertoires were sequenced. Each tissue-infiltrating repertoire was compared with the same patient's peripheral blood repertoire to measure divergence between tissue and blood T-cell populations. The paired cohort was made up of three low-grade glioma patients, 7 to 9 primary glioblastoma patients and three non-glioma patients who contributed non-neoplastic brain tissue.

V drops 10 bases and J drops 6 bases, leaving 25 bases in between. The CDR3 numbers 16 residues from cysteine through phenylalanine. Only the CDR3 portion is preserved as DNA: 48 bases, with reading frame beginning at the first base. The germline V gene (reference sequence) gives CDR1 as LNHDA and CDR2 as SQIVND. The iRepertoire nested amplicon-rescue multiplex PCR (arm-PCR) platform was used to amplify TCR alpha and beta CDR3 regions from RNA. One-step reverse transcription and amplification used about 85-450 ng of tissue mRNA or PBMC total RNA as input. Following bead purification, Illumina adapters were added by a secondary multiplex PCR, and libraries between 200 and 400 bp were gel-purified. Internal 6-nucleotide barcodes were carried by the libraries and were used for demultiplexing. Sequencing of the libraries was done on an Illumina MiSeq using 2x220 or 2x250 nucleotide paired-end reads. For the original study's pipeline: FLASH 1.2.11 was used to merge paired reads, and BWA-MEM then aligned the reads to the GRCh37 human genome before TRA and TRB reads were extracted. For V and J assignment, an IMGT-derived reference of cassette sequences and CDR3 motifs that included pseudogenes was used. Reads were translated in three frames, and productive CDR3s were defined by a C…FGXG motif without stop codons. Clonotypes were defined as unique combinations of V-J cassette pair and CDR3 amino acid sequence. Hamming distance filtering was applied to reads, with thresholds set by the sequence error rate of each sample in mapped regions. TCRdb itself trimmed the public reads at Q25 with fastp, ran MiXCR and retained productive beta chains. Merged by CDR3 protein, the rows form single entries marked with the most common genes and DNA. TCRdb, rather than the study authors, made the V and J calls. In this sample the table shows roughly 100,000 distinct CDR3 sequences, 25% to 30% of which occur a single time. The top ten clones comprise approximately 46% of the sample.

What the study reported, not specific to this receptor: Group comparisons rested on small numbers: three non-neoplastic, three low-grade glioma and 7 or 8 glioblastoma patients. Very few CDR3 sequences were shared between tissue and blood, attributed to high CDR3 diversity and limited sampling. VJ-independent divergence between tissue and blood was found to be below expectation in non-neoplastic patients but above expectation in all gliomas, particularly low-grade gliomas.

Sequencing used glioma tissue, nonneoplastic brain tissue, or PBMCs (not recorded which). This chain is built from TRBV19 and TRBJ1-5; a weak D assignment points to TRBD1 (6 bases agree). The receptor comes from a human donor with low-grade glioma or glioblastoma, undergoing nonglioma brain surgery, or in good health (not recorded which). The base sequence is TGTGCCACCGCCCAGGGGCCGGGTAGTAAGGGTCAGCCCCAGCATTTT. It specifies CATAQGPGSKGQPQHF.